This TCR beta chain was identified in a study of blood T cell repertoires in COVID-19. Clones were sequenced by immunoSEQ multiplex PCR, and TCRdb holds only the in-frame ones, with some missing. The table shows 110,000 or so clones, with more than 60% occurring only once. The CDR3 has 15 residues. Unmatched junction bases numbered 7, after V lost 1 base and J lost 6 bases. The germline V gene encodes CDR1 MNHEY and CDR2 SVGAGI. What was sequenced was peripheral blood. This chain uses TRBV6-5 with TRBJ2-7, with 9 bases aligning to TRBD1. The receptor comes from a man in his fifties with acute or convalescent COVID-19. The CDR3 coding sequence is TGTGCCAGCAGTTACTGGAAACAGGGGGCTGGCGAGCAGTACTTC. Translation: CASSYWKQGAGEQYF.